This is a list of T cell receptor beta chains from one sample in a study of cytomegalovirus exposure and HLA in healthy donors. Libraries were prepared by immunoSEQ multiplex PCR; TCRdb keeps only in-frame clonotypes and omits some of them. Among roughly 130,000 clones listed, over 70% were seen once. Input material: PBMCs. These receptor sequences come from a woman aged 40 to 50 in good health and CMV-seronegative. Both conserved end residues are part of each CDR3. Each record gives: D gene, CDR3 length, V gene, J gene, CDR3 protein. A D gene is named only where the DNA matches it firmly.

d_gene: TRBD1
len: 14
v_gene: TRBV6-5
j_gene: TRBJ1-3
CDR3aa: CASRGQGSGNTIYF

d_gene: -
len: 15
v_gene: TRBV2
j_gene: TRBJ1-1
CDR3aa: CASTLRRDVNTEAFF

d_gene: -
len: 19
v_gene: TRBV19
j_gene: TRBJ2-6
CDR3aa: CASSISQGSTSSGANGLTF

d_gene: -
len: 14
v_gene: TRBV7-2
j_gene: TRBJ2-7
CDR3aa: CASSLGGGAWEQYF

d_gene: -
len: 12
v_gene: TRBV30
j_gene: TRBJ2-7
CDR3aa: CAWSVRDTGQYF

d_gene: -
len: 13
v_gene: TRBV29-1
j_gene: TRBJ2-5
CDR3aa: CSVETRAKETQYF

d_gene: TRBD1
len: 13
v_gene: TRBV19
j_gene: -
CDR3aa: CASMGQGIYEQYF

d_gene: TRBD1
len: 14
v_gene: TRBV6-1
j_gene: TRBJ1-5
CDR3aa: CASSRTGGNQPQHF

d_gene: TRBD2
len: 16
v_gene: TRBV27
j_gene: TRBJ2-1
CDR3aa: CASSLSHSGGLGEQFF

d_gene: -
len: 13
v_gene: TRBV27
j_gene: TRBJ2-7
CDR3aa: CASKSGRLDEQYF

d_gene: -
len: 12
v_gene: TRBV2
j_gene: TRBJ2-5
CDR3aa: CASILGGETQYF

d_gene: -
len: 15
v_gene: TRBV5-1
j_gene: TRBJ2-1
CDR3aa: CASREGGESYNEQFF

d_gene: TRBD2
len: 20
v_gene: TRBV7-8
j_gene: TRBJ2-1
CDR3aa: CASSLTSGKRGLRFDNEQFF

d_gene: TRBD1
len: 16
v_gene: TRBV6-6
j_gene: TRBJ2-2
CDR3aa: CASSYSGQADTGELFF

d_gene: -
len: 15
v_gene: TRBV7-9
j_gene: TRBJ1-6
CDR3aa: CSSSLTGNYNSPLHF

d_gene: TRBD1
len: 17
v_gene: TRBV11-2
j_gene: TRBJ2-7
CDR3aa: CASSLGGTAISSYEQYF

d_gene: TRBD1
len: 18
v_gene: TRBV27
j_gene: TRBJ1-1
CDR3aa: CASSTGTEGRAMNTEAFF

d_gene: -
len: 15
v_gene: TRBV10-2
j_gene: TRBJ1-5
CDR3aa: CASSDLTGDNQPQHF

d_gene: TRBD1
len: 17
v_gene: TRBV5-1
j_gene: TRBJ2-3
CDR3aa: CASSLGTGDSSTDTQYF

d_gene: -
len: 14
v_gene: TRBV19
j_gene: TRBJ1-4
CDR3aa: CASSGPATNEKLFF

d_gene: -
len: 18
v_gene: TRBV27
j_gene: TRBJ2-6
CDR3aa: CASSLFNRAGSGANVLTF

d_gene: -
len: 15
v_gene: TRBV2
j_gene: TRBJ1-1
CDR3aa: CASSDGGAGSTEAFF

d_gene: -
len: 12
v_gene: TRBV4-2
j_gene: TRBJ1-2
CDR3aa: CASSQDTDGYTF

d_gene: TRBD1
len: 15
v_gene: TRBV7-2
j_gene: TRBJ2-3
CDR3aa: CASSSDRGFTDTQYF

d_gene: TRBD1
len: 14
v_gene: TRBV7-2
j_gene: TRBJ2-7
CDR3aa: CASGIGQGASEQYF

d_gene: -
len: 16
v_gene: TRBV27
j_gene: TRBJ2-1
CDR3aa: CASSFQAARSYNEQFF